The sequence of this TCR beta chain was determined in a study of T cell responses to AZD1222 COVID-19 vaccine. The study's findings and limits: Distributed over spike, vaccine-associated CD4 TCRs predominated at 160-218 and 743-854. Possibly, clonal diversity was underestimated; donors were largely white British and included more females. Spike-specific TCRs gained breadth and depth after people received two AZD1222 doses.

Pooling of second doses given at about 4 or about 12 weeks was done. Looked up from germline, CDR1 is LNHDA and CDR2 is SQIVND (reference sequence). The CDR3 sequence is 17 residues long. With V trimmed by 8 bases and J by 8 bases, 15 bases remained unmatched. Libraries were prepared by immunoSEQ multiplex PCR; TCRdb keeps only in-frame clonotypes and omits some of them. Of 75,000 to 95,000 clones in the sample, 85% were seen once. Worth noting for this clone: Its matching antigen is unknown.

The sequence was obtained from an adult who received the AZD1222 COVID-19 vaccine. This rearrangement joins TRBV19 to TRBJ2-1; 13 bases align to TRBD2. The specimen was peripheral blood, collected 28 days after the second AZD1222 dose. The CDR3 spells CASATGGLAGVSDEQFF. DNA of the CDR3: TGTGCCAGTGCAACAGGAGGACTAGCGGGGGTGTCTGATGAGCAGTTCTTC.